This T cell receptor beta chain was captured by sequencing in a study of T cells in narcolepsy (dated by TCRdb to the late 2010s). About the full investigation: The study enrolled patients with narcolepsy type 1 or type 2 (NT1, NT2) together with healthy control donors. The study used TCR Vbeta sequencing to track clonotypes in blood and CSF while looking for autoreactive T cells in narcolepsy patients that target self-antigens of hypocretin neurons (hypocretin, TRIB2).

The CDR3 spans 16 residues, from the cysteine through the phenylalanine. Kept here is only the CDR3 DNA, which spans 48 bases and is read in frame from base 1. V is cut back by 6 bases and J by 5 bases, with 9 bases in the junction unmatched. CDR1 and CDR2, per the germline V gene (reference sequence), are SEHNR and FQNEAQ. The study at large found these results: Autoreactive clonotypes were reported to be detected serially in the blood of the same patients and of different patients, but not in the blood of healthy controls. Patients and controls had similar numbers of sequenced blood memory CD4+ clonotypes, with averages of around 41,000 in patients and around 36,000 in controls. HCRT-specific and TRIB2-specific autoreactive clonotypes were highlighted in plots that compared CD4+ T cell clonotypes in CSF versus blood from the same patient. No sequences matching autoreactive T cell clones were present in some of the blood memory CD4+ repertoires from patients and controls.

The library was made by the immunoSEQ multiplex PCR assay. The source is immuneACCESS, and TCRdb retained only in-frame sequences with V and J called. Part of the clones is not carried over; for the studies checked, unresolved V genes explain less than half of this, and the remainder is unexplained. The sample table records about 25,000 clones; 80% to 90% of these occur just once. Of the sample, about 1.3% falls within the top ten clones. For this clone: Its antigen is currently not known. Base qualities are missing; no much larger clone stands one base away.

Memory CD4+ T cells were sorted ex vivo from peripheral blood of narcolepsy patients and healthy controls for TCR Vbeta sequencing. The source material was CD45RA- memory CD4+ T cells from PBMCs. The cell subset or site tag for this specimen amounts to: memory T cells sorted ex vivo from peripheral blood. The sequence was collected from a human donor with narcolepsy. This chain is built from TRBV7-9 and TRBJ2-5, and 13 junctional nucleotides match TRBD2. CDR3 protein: CASSSGLAGPPETQYF. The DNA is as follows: TGTGCCAGCAGTTCGGGACTAGCGGGACCTCCGGAGACCCAGTACTTC.